Listed here is a single T cell receptor beta chain. Its antigen is as yet unknown. This record comes from a study of T cell repertoires in cytomegalovirus infection. Study overall: CMV infection and matching HLA type were both indicated by public TCR beta signatures.

Overall study results and limits: Cumulative frequency (of public TCR beta family members) identified carriers of CMV plus the relevant HLA. Ex vivo, HLA-C-restricted CMV-specific TCR beta clonotypes prevailed over the rest of the response.

TCRdb analysed the reads with MiXCR anew, one entry per CDR3 protein. The top ten clones hold 2.8% of a sample with some 700,000 distinct CDR3 sequences, roughly 35% of them seen once. The CDR3 has 14 residues. V lost 1 base, J lost 6 bases, and 10 bases lay in between. Germline-derived CDR1 and CDR2 are MNHNS and SASEGT. Sample: PBMCs. The receptor's source is a human donor in good health (CMV status not recorded). Some clones in this sample may be carry-over from other donors' samples. The chain combines TRBV6-1 with TRBJ1-5, with D possibly being TRBD1 (6 bases). The CDR3 nucleotides read TGTGCCAGCAGTGAAGGGACAGCAATTCAGCCCCAGCATTTT. Amino acid sequence: CASSEGTAIQPQHF.